One TCR beta chain is described in this entry. The target antigen is unknown. This record comes from a study of T cells after yellow fever vaccination. Study as a whole: Preparing low-cell-number fractions relied on SMART-Seq v4 Ultra Low Input. General study points: Once the booster was given, most primary-vaccination clones reappeared, at over 95% for CD4 and approximately 88% for CD8. Within FACS-sorted repertoires, abundant clonotypes contaminating from the bulk population could be present.

This CDR3 comprises 17 residues. The V gene's germline CDR1 is LGHNA and CDR2 YNFKEQ. V was cut by 2 bases and J by 2 bases, with 13 bases left in between. It was through 5'RACE template switching that TCR cDNA was made, with a universal primer site and UMIs added. TCRdb analysed the 5' RACE reads with MiXCR anew, one entry per CDR3 protein. The data contain about 320,000 distinct CDR3 sequences, roughly 10% of them singletons. This TCR came from a man younger than 35 who received the YFV17D yellow fever vaccine. V and J are TRBV4-2 and TRBJ2-6; D is perhaps TRBD1 (6 bases). Sequencing was performed on CD4+ T cells sorted from PBMCs, taken 45 days after the yellow fever booster vaccination. The CDR3 nucleotides are TGTGCCAGCAGCCAACCCACAGGGACGGCTGGGGCCAACGTCCTGACTTTC. It is translated as CASSQPTGTAGANVLTF.